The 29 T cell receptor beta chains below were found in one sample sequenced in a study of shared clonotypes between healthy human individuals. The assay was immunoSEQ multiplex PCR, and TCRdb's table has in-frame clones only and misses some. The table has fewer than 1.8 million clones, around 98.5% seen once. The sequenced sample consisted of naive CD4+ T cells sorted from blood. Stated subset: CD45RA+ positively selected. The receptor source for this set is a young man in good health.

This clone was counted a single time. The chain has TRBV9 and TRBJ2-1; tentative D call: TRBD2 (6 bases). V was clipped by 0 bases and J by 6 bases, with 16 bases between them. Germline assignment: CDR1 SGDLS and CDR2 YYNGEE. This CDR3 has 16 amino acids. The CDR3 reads CASSVGAGLQANEQFF. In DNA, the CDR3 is TGTGCCAGCAGCGTAGGGGCGGGACTTCAGGCCAATGAGCAGTTCTTC.

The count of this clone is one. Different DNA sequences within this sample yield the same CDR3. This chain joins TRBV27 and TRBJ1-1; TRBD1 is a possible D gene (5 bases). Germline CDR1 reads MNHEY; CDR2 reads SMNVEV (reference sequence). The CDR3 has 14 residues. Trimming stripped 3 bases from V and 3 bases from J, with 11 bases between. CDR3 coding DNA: TGTGCCAGCAGTTTGAATAGGGGTGACACTGAAGCTTTCTTT. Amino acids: CASSLNRGDTEAFF.

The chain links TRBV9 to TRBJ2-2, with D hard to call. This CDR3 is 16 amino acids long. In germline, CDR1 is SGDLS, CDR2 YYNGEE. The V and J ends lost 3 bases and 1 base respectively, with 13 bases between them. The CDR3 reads CASSGPRGWNTGELFF. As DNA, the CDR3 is TGTGCCAGCAGCGGGCCTAGAGGATGGAACACCGGGGAGCTGTTTTTT.

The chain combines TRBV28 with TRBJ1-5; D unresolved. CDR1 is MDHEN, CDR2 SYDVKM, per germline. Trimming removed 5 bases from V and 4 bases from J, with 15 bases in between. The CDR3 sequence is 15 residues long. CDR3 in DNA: TGTGCCAGCAGTACTAGACAACCGAGAAATCAGCCCCAGCATTTT. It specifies CASSTRQPRNQPQHF.

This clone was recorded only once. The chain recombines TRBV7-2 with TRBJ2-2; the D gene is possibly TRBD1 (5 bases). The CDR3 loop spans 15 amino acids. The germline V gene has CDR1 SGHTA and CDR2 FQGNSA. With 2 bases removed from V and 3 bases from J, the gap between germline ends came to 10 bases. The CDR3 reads CASSLSGFDTGELFF. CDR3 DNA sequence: TGTGCCAGCAGCTTATCAGGGTTCGACACCGGGGAGCTGTTTTTT. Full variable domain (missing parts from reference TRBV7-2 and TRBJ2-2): GAGVSQSPSNKVTEKGKDVELRCDPISGHTALYWYRQSLGQGLEFLIYFQGNSAPDKSGLPSDRFSAERTGGSVSTLTIQRTQQEDSAVYLCASSLSGFDTGELFFGEGSRLTVL.

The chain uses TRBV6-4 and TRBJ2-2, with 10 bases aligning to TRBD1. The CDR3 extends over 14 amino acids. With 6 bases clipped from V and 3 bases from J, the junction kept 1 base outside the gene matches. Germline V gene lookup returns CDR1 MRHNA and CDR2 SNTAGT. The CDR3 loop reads CASRGQGYTGELFF. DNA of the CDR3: TGTGCCAGCAGGGGACAGGGGTACACCGGGGAGCTGTTTTTT.

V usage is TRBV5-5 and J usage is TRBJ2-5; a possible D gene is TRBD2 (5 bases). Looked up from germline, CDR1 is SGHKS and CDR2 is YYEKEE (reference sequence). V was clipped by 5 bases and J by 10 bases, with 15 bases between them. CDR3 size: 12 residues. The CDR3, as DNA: TGTGCCAGCAGAAGGAGGACTCCTGGCCAGTACTTC. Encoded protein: CASRRRTPGQYF.

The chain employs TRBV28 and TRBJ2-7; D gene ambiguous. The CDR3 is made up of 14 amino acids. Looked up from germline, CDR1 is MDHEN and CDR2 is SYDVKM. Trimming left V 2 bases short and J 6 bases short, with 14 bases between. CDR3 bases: TGTGCCAGCAGTTTAGCAGGACCCCGGGTCGAGCAGTACTTC. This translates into CASSLAGPRVEQYF.

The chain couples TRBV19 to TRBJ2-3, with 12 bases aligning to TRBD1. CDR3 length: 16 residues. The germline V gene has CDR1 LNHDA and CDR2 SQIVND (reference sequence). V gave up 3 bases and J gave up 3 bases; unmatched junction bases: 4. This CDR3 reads CASSIPGQGATDTQYF. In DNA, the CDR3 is TGTGCCAGTAGTATCCCGGGACAGGGGGCGACAGATACGCAGTATTTT.

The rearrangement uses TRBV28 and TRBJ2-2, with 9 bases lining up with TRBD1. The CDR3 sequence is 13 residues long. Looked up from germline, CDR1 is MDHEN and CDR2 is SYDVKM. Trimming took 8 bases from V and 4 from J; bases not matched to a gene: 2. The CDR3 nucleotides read TGTGCCAGCGGACAGGGGCCCACCGGGGAGCTGTTTTTT. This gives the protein CASGQGPTGELFF.

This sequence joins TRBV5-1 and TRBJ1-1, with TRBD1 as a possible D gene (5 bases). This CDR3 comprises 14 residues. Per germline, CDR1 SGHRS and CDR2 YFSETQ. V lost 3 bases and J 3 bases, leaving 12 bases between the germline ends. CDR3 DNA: TGCGCCAGCAGCTCGGGGGTGGAGTACACTGAAGCTTTCTTT. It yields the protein CASSSGVEYTEAFF.

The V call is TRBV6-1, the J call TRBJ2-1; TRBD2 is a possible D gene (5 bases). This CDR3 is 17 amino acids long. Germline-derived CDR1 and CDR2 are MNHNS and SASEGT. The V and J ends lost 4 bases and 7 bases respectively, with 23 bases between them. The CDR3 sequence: CASSASRHSWGENEQFF. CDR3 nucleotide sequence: TGTGCCAGCAGTGCCTCCCGACACTCGTGGGGAGAGAATGAGCAGTTCTTC.

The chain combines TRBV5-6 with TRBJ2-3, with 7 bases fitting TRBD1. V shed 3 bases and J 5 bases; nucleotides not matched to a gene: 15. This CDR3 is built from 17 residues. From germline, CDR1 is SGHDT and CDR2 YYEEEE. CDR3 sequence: CASSSSLTGVLGDTQYF. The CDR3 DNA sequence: TGTGCCAGCAGCTCCTCCTTAACAGGGGTTCTCGGAGATACGCAGTATTTT.

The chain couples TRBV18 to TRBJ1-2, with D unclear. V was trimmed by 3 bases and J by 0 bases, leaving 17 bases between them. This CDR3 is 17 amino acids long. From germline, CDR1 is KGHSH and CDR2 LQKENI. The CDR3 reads CASSPLGKLPANYGYTF. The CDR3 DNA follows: TGTGCCAGCTCACCTTTAGGAAAACTCCCCGCTAACTATGGCTACACCTTC.

The DNA of the CDR3 is TGTGCCAGCAGCTACCTAGGGGGGAACACTGAAGCTTTCTTT. Encoded protein: CASSYLGGNTEAFF. The gene calls are TRBV7-2 and TRBJ1-1; a weak D match, TRBD1 (6 bases). The V gene lost 4 bases and the J gene lost 1 base, with 10 bases spanning the gap. The CDR3 totals 14 residues. CDR1 is SGHTA and CDR2 is FQGNSA in the germline V gene.

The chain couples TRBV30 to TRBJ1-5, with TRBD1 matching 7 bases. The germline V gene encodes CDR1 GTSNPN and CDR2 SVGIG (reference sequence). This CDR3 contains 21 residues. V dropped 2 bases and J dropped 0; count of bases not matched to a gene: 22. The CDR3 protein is CAWSQISGQAQQFYSNQPQHF. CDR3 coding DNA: TGTGCCTGGAGTCAGATATCTGGACAGGCACAACAATTCTATAGCAATCAGCCCCAGCATTTT.

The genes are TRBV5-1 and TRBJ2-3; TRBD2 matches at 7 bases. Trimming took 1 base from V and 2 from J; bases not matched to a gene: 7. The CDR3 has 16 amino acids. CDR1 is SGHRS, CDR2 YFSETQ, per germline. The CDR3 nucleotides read TGCGCCAGCAGCTTGCCTCTAGCGGCTAACACAGATACGCAGTATTTT. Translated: CASSLPLAANTDTQYF.

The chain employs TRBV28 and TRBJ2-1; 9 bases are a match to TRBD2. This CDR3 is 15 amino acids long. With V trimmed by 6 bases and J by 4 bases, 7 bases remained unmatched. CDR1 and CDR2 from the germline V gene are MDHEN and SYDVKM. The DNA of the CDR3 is TGTGCCAGCAGGAGTGGGAGCGGGAGGTACAATGAGCAGTTCTTC. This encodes CASRSGSGRYNEQFF.

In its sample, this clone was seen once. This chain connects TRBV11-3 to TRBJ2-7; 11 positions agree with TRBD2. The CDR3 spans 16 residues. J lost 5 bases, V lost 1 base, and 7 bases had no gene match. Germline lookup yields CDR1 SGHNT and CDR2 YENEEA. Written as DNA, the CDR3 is TGTGCCAGCAGCTTAGGTCTCACTAGCGGGAGCCACGAGCAGTACTTC. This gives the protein CASSLGLTSGSHEQYF.

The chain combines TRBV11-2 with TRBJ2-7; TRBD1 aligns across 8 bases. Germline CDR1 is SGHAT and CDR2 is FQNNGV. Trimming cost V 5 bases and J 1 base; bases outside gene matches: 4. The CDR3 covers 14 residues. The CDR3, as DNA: TGTGCCAGCAGCCGGGACAGGATGTCCTACGAGCAGTACTTC. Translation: CASSRDRMSYEQYF.

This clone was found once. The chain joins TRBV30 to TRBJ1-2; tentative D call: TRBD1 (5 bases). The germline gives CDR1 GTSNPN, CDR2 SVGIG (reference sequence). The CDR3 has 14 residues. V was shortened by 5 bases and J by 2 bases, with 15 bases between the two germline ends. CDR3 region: CAWPDSSPNYGYTF. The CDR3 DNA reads TGTGCCTGGCCTGACAGTTCTCCAAACTATGGCTACACCTTC.

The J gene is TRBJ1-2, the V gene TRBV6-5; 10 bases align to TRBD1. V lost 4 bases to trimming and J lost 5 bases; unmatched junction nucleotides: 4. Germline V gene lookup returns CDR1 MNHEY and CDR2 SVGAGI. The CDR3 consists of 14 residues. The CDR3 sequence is CASSWDRGGYGYTF. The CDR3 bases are TGTGCCAGCAGTTGGGACAGGGGCGGGTATGGCTACACCTTC.

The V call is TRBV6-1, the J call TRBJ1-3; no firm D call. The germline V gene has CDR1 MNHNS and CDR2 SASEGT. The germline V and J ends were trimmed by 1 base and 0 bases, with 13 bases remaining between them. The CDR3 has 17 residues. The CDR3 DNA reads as TGTGCCAGCAGTGAAGAGATAGGGTCCTTCTCTGGAAACACCATATATTTT. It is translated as CASSEEIGSFSGNTIYF.

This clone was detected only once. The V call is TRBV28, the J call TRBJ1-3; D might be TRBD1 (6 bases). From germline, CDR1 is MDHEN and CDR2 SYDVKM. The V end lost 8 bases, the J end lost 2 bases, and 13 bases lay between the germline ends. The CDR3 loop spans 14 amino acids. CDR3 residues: CASAPRTAGNTIYF. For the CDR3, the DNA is TGTGCCAGCGCCCCGAGGACAGCTGGAAACACCATATATTTT. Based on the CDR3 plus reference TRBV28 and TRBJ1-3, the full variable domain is DVKVTQSSRYLVKRTGEKVFLECVQDMDHENMFWYRQDPGLGLRLIYFSYDVKMKEKGDIPEGYSVSREKKERFSLILESASTNQTSMYLCASAPRTAGNTIYFGEGSWLTVV.

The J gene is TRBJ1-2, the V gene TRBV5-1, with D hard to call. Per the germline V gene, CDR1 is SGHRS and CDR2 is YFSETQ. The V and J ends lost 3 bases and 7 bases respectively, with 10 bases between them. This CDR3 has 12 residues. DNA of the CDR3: TGCGCCAGCAGCTCACAAGGTCGTGGCTACACCTTC. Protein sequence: CASSSQGRGYTF.

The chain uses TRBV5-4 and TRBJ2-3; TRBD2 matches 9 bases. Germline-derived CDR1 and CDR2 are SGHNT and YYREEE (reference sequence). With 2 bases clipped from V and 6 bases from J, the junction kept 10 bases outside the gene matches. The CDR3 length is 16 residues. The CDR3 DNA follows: TGTGCCAGCAGCTTAAATAGCGGGAGCAGAGGGGATACGCAGTATTTT. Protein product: CASSLNSGSRGDTQYF.

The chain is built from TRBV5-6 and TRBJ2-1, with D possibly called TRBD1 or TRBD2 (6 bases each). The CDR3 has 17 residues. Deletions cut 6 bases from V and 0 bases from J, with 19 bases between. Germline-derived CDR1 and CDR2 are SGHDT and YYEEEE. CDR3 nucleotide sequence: TGTGCCAGCATCAAGAAGGGGGGCATAAGCTCCTACAATGAGCAGTTCTTC. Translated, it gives CASIKKGGISSYNEQFF.

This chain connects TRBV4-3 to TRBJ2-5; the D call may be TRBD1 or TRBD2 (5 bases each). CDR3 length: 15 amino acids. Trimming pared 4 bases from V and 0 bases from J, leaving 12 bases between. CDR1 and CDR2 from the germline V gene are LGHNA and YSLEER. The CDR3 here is CASSLLRGDQETQYF. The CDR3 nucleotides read TGCGCCAGCAGCCTCCTCCGAGGGGACCAAGAGACCCAGTACTTC.

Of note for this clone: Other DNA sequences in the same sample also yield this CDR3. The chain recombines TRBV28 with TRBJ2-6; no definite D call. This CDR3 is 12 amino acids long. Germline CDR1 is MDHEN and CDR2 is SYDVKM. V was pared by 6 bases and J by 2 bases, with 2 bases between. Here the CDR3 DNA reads TGTGCCAGCAGAACTGGGGCCAACGTCCTGACTTTC. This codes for CASRTGANVLTF.